This paragraph covers one T cell receptor beta chain sequence. Antigen unknown. This record comes from a study of cytomegalovirus exposure and HLA in healthy donors. Study-level findings and limits: For most TCR beta V segments, an earlier analysis put the productive rate at about 87% or about 30% of the time. In a later analysis, DRB1 alleles had the most associated TCRs; HLA-C alleles the fewest.

PCR employed 60 Vbeta and 13 Jbeta primers. Method: immunoSEQ multiplex PCR; TCRdb's copy keeps in-frame clones and lacks some. The sample shows under 150,000 clones, roughly 62% of them seen only once. CDR1 MNHEY and CDR2 SVGAGI come from the germline V gene. Between the trimmed V and J ends, which lost 10 bases and 8 bases, there was a span of 15 bases. CDR3 length: 12 amino acids. This chain uses TRBV6-5 with TRBJ2-1; D might be TRBD2 (5 bases). The source of this sequence is a man aged 60 to 69 in good health and CMV-seronegative. Sequenced: PBMCs. CDR3 residues: CATSGLGHEQFF. For the CDR3, the DNA is TGTGCCACCTCGGGGTTGGGTCATGAGCAGTTCTTC.